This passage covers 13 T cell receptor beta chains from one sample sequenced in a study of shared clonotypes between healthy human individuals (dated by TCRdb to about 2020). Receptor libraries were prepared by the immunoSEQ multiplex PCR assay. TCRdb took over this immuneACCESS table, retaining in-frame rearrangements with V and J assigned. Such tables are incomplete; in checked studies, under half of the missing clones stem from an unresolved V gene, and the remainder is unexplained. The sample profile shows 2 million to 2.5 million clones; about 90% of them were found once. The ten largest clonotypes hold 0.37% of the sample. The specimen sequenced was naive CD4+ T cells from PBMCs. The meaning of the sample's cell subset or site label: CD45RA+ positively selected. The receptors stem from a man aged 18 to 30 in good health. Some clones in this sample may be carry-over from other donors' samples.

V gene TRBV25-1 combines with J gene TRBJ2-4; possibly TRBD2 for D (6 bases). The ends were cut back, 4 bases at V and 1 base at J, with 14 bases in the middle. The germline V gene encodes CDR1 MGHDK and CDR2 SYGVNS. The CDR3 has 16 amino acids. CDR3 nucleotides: TGTGCCAGCAGTGCGACCCGGGAGCCCGCCAAAAACATTCAGTACTTC. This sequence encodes CASSATREPAKNIQYF.

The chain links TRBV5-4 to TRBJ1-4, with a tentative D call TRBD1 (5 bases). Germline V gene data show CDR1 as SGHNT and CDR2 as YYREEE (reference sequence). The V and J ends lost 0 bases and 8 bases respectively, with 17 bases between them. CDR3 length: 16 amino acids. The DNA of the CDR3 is TGTGCCAGCAGCTTGGGCAGTGGCCAGGGAGGCGAAAAACTGTTTTTT. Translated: CASSLGSGQGGEKLFF.

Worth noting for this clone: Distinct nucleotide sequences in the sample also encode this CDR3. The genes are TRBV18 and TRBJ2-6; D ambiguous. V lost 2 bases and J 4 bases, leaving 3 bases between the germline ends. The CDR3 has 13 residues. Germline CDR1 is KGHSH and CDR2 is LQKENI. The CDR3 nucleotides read TGTGCCAGCTCACCATCAGGGGCCAACGTCCTGACTTTC. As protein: CASSPSGANVLTF.

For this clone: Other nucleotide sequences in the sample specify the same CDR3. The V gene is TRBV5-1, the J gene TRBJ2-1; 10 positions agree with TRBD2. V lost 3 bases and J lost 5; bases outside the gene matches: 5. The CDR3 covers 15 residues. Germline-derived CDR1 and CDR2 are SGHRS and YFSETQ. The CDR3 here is CASSSLAGANNEQFF. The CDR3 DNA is TGCGCCAGCAGCTCTCTAGCGGGAGCAAACAATGAGCAGTTCTTC.

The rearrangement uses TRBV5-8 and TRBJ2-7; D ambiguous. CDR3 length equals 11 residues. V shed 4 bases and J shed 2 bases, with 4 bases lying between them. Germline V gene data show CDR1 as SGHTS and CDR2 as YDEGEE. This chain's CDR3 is CASSATYEQYF. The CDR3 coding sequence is TGTGCCAGCAGCGCCACCTACGAGCAGTACTTC.

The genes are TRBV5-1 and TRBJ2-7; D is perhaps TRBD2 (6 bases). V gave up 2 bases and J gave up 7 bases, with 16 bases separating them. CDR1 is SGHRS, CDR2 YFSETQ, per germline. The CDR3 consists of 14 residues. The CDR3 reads CASSFFSGVREQYF. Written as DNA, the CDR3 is TGCGCCAGCAGCTTTTTCTCGGGGGTACGGGAGCAGTACTTC.

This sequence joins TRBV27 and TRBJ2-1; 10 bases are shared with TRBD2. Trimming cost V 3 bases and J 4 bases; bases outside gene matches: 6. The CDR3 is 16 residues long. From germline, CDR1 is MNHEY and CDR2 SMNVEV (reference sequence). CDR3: CASSFQTSGSYNEQFF. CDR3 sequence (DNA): TGTGCCAGCAGTTTTCAGACTAGCGGGTCTTACAATGAGCAGTTCTTC.

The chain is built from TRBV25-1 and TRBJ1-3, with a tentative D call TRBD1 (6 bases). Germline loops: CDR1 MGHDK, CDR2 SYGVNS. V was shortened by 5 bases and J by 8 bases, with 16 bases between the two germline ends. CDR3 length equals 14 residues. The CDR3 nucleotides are TGTGCCAGCAGTCCATCCCAGGGGCTGGACACCATATATTTT. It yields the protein CASSPSQGLDTIYF.

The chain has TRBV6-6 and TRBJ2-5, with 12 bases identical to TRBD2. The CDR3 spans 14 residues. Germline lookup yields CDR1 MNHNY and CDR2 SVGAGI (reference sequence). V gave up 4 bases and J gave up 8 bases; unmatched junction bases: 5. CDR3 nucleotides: TGTGCCAGCAGTTCCGGACTAGCGGGACGAACCCAGTACTTC. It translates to CASSSGLAGRTQYF.

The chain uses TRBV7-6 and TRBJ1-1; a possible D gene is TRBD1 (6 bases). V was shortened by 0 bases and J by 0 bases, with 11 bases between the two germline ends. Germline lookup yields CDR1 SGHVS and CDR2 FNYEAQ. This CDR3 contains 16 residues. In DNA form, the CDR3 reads TGTGCCAGCAGCTTAGCGCAGCCAGGGGTGAACACTGAAGCTTTCTTT. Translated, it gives CASSLAQPGVNTEAFF.

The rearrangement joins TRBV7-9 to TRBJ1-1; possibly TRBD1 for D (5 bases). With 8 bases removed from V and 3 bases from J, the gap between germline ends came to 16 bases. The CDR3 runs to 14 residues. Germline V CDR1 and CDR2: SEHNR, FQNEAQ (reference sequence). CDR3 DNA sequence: TGTGCCAGCGGGGTGGGCAGGGCTGACACTGAAGCTTTCTTT. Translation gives CASGVGRADTEAFF.

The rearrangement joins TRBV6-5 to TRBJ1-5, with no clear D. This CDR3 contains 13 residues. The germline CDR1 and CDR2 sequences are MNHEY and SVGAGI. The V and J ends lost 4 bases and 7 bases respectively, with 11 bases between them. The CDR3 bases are TGTGCCAGCAGTTCTAGGAGTTGGCAGCCCCAGCATTTT. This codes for CASSSRSWQPQHF.

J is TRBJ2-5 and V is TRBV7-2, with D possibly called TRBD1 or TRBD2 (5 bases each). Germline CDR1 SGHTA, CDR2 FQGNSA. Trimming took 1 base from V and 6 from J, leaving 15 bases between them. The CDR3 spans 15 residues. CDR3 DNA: TGTGCCAGCAGCTTAGGTCTGTCAGGGAGAAAGACCCAGTACTTC. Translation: CASSLGLSGRKTQYF.